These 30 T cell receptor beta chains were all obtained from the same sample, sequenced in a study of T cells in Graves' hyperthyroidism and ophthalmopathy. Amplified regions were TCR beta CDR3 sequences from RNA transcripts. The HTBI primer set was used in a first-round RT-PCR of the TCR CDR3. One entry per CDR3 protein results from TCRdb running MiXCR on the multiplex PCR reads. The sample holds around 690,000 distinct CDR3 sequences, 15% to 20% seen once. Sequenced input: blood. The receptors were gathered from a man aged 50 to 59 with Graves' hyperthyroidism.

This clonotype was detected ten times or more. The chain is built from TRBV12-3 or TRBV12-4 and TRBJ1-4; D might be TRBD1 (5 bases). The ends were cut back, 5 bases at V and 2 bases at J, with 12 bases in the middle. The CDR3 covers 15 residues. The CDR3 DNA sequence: TGTGCCAGCAGTACCGGGACGTCTACTAATGAAAAACTGTTTTTT. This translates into CASSTGTSTNEKLFF.

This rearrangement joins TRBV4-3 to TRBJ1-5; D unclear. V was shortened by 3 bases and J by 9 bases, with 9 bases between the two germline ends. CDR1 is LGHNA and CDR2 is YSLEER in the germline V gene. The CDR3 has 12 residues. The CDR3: CASSHEIGPQHF. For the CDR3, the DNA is TGCGCCAGCAGCCATGAGATCGGGCCCCAGCATTTT.

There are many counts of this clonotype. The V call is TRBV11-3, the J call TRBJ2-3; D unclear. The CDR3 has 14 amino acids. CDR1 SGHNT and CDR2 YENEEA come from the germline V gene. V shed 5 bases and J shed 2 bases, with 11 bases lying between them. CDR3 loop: CASSPPGDTDTQYF. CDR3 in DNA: TGTGCCAGCAGCCCCCCTGGAGACACAGATACGCAGTATTTT.

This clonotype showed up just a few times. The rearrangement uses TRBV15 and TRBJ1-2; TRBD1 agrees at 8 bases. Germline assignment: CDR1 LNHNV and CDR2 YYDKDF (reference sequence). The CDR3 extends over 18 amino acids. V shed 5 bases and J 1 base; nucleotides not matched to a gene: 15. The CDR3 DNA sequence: TGTGCCACCAGCGGCCCCGGCGGGACAGGCAAGGATAACTATGGCTACACCTTC. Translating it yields CATSGPGGTGKDNYGYTF.

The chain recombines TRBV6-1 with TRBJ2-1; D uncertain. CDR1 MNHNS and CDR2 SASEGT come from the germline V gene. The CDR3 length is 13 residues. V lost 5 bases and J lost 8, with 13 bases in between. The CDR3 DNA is TGTGCCAGCAGTCGTCAAAGCCCCTATGAGCAGTTCTTC. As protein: CASSRQSPYEQFF.

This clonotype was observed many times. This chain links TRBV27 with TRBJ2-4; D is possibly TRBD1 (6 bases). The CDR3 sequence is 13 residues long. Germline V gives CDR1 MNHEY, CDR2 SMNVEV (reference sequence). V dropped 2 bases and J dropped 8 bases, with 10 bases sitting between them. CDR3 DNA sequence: TGTGCCAGCAGTTTAAACAGGGCGCACATTCAGTACTTC. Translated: CASSLNRAHIQYF.

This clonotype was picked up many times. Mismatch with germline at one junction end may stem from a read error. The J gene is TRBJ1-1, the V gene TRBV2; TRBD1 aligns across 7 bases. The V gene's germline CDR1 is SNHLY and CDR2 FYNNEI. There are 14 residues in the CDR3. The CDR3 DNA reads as TGTGCCAGCAGTTCGCAGGGGGGGGACACTAAAGCTTTCTTT. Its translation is CASSSQGGDTKAFF.

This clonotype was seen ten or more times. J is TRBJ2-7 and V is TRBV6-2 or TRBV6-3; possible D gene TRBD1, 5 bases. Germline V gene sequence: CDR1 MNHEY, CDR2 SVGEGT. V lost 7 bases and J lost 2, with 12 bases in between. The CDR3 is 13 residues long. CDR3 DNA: TGTGCCAGCAATCTACAGGAAACCTACGAGCAGTACTTC. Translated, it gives CASNLQETYEQYF.

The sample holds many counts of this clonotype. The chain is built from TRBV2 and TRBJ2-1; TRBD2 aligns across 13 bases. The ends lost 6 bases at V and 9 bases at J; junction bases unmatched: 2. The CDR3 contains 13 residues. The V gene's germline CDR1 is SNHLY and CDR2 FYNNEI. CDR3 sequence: CASRGLAGIEQFF. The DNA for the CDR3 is TGTGCCAGCAGGGGACTAGCGGGAATTGAGCAGTTCTTC.

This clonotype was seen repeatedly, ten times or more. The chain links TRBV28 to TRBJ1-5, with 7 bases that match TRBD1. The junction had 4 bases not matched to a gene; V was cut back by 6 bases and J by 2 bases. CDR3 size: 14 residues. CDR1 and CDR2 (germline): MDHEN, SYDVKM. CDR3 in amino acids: CASSSGGGNQPQHF. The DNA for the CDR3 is TGTGCCAGCAGCTCAGGGGGTGGCAATCAGCCCCAGCATTTT. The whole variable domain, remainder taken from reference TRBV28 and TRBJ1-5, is DVKVTQSSRYLVKRTGEKVFLECVQDMDHENMFWYRQDPGLGLRLIYFSYDVKMKEKGDIPEGYSVSREKKERFSLILESASTNQTSMYLCASSSGGGNQPQHFGDGTRLSIL.

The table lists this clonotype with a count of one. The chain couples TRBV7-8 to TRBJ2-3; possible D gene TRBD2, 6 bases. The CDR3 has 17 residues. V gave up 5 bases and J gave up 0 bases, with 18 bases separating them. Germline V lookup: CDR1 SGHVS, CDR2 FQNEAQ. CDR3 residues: CASSLNQGLRSTDTQYF. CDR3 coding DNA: TGTGCCAGCAGCCTGAACCAGGGACTCCGTAGCACAGATACGCAGTATTTT.

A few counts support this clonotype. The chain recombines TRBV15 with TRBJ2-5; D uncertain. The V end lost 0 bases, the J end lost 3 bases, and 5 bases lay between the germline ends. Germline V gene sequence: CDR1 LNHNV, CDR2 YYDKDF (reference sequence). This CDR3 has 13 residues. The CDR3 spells CATSREPKETQYF. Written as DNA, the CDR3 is TGTGCCACCAGCAGAGAACCGAAAGAGACCCAGTACTTC.

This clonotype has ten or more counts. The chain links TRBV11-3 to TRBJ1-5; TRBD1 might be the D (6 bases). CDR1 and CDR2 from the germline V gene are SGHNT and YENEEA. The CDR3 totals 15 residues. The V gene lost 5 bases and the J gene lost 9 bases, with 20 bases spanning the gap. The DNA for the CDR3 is TGTGCCAGCAGCAAGGGCCAGGGGCATCATTGGCCCCAGCATTTT. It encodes CASSKGQGHHWPQHF.

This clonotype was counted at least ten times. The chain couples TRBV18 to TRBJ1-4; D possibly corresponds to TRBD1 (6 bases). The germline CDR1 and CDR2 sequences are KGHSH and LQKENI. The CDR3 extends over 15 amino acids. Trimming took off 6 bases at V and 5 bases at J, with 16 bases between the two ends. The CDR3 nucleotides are TGTGCCAGCTCTGCGGCGTGGACAGAAAATGAAAAACTGTTTTTT. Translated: CASSAAWTENEKLFF. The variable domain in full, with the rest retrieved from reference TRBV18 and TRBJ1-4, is NAGVMQNPRHLVRRRGQEARLRCSPMKGHSHVYWYRQLPEEGLKFMVYLQKENIIDESGMPKERFSAEFPKEGPSILRIQQVVRGDSAAYFCASSAAWTENEKLFFGSGTQLSVL.

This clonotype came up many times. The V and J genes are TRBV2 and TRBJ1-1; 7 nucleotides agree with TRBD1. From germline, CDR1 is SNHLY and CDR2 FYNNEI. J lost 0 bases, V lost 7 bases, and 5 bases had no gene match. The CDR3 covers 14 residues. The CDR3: CASNLGQLNTEAFF. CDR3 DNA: TGTGCCAGCAACCTGGGACAGCTGAACACTGAAGCTTTCTTT.

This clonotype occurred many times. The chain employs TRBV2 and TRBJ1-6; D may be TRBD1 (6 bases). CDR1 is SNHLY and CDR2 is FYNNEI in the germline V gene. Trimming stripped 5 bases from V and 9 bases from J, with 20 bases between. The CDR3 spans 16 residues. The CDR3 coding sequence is TGTGCCAGCAGTATAGGACAGTCTTGGCGGGGTTCACCCCTCCACTTT. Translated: CASSIGQSWRGSPLHF.

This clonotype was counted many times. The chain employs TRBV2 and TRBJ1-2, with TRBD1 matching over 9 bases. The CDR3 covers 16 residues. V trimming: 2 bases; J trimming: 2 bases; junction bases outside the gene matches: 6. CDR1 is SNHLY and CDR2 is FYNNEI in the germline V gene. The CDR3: CASSEYGTGLNYGYTF. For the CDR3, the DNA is TGTGCCAGCAGTGAATATGGGACAGGGCTCAACTATGGCTACACCTTC.

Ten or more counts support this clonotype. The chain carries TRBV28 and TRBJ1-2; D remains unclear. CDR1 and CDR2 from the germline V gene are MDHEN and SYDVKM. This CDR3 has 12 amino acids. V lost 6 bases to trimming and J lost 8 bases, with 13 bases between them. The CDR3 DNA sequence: TGTGCCAGCAGCAAATTGACGAGGGGCTACACCTTC. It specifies CASSKLTRGYTF.

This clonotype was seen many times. CDR3 coding DNA: TGTGCCAGCAGCCGAAATCAGGGGAATGAAAAACTGTTTTTT. It yields the protein CASSRNQGNEKLFF. The chain joins TRBV7-2 to TRBJ1-4; TRBD1 is a possible D gene (6 bases). Between the trimmed V and J ends, which lost 5 bases and 5 bases, there was a span of 12 bases. This CDR3 spans 14 amino acids. The germline gives CDR1 SGHTA, CDR2 FQGNSA.

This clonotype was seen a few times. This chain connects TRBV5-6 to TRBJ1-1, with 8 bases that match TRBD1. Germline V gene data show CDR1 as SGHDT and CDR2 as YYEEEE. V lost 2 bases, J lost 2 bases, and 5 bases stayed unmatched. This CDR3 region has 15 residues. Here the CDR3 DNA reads TGTGCCAGCAGCTTTGGACAGGGTGGAAACACTGAAGCTTTCTTT. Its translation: CASSFGQGGNTEAFF.

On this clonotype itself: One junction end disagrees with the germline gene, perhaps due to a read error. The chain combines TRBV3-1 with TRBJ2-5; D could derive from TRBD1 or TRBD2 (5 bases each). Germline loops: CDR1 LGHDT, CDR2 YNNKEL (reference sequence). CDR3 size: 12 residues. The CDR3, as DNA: TGTGCCAGCAGCTACTCAGGGACCCCCAGTGGCTTC. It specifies CASSYSGTPSGF.

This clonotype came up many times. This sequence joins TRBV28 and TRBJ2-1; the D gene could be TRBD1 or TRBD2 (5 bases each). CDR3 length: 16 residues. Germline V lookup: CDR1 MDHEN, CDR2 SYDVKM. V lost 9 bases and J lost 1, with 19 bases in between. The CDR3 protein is CASTPRDGRSYNEQFF. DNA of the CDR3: TGTGCCAGTACCCCCAGGGACGGTAGGTCCTACAATGAGCAGTTCTTC.

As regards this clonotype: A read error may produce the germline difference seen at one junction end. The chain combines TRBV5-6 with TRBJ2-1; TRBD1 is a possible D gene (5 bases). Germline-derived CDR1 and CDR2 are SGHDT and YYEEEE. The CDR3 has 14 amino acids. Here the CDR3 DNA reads TGTACCAGCAGCTTGGGGCTTACCTACAATGAGCAGTTCTTC. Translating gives CTSSLGLTYNEQFF.

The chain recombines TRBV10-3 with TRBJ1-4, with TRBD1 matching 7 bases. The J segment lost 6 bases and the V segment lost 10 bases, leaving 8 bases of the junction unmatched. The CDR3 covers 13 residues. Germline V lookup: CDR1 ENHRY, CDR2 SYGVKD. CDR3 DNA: TGTGCCACCCAGACAGGGTTCTATGAAAAACTGTTTTTT. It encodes CATQTGFYEKLFF.

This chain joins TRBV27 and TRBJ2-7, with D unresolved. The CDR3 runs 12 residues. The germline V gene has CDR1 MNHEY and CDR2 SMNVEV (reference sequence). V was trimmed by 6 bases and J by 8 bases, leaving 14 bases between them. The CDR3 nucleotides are TGTGCCAGCAGAATCCCCGGTTACCAGCAGTACTTC. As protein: CASRIPGYQQYF.

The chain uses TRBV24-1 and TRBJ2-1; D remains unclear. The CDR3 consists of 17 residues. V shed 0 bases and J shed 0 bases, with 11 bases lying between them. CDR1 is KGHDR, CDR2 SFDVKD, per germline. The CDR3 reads CATSDLFGASSYNEQFF. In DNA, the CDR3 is TGTGCCACCAGTGATTTGTTTGGAGCAAGCTCCTACAATGAGCAGTTCTTC.

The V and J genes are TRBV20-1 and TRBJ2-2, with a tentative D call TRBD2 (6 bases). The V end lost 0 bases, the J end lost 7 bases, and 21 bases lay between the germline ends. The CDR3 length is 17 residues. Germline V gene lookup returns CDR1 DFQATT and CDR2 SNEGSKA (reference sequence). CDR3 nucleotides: TGCAGTGCTAGAGATCGGGGGACTCACCCGTTTATCGGGGAGCTGTTTTTT. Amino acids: CSARDRGTHPFIGELFF.

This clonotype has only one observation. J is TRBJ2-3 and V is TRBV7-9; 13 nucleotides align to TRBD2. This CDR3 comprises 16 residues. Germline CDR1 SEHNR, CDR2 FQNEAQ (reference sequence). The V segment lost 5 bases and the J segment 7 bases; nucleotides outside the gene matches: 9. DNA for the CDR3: TGTGCCAGCAGCCGGACTAGCGGGAGTTTAAAAAATACGCAGTATTTT. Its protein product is CASSRTSGSLKNTQYF.

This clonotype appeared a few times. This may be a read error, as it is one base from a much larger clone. CDR3 sequence reads: CAIRMIGDRDEQFF. The CDR3 DNA is TGTGCCATCAGAATGATAGGGGATAGGGATGAGCAGTTCTTC. The rearrangement joins TRBV10-3 to TRBJ2-1; the D gene is possibly TRBD1 (5 bases). The CDR3 spans 14 residues. In germline, CDR1 is ENHRY, CDR2 SYGVKD. V lost 6 bases, J lost 8 bases, and 17 bases lay in between.

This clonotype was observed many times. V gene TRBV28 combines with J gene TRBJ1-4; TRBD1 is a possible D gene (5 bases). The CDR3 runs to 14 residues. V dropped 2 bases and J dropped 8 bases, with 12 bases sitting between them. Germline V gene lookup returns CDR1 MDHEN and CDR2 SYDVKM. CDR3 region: CASSLVADTEKLFF. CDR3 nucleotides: TGTGCCAGCAGTTTAGTGGCGGACACCGAAAAACTGTTTTTT.